This is a list of T cell receptor beta chains from one sample in a study of glioma-infiltrating T cells after dendritic cell vaccination. Some clones are missing from TCRdb's copy, which holds only in-frame ones; the method was immunoSEQ multiplex PCR. The table lists about 49,000 clones, 85% to 90% of them singletons. Here the sequenced sample was blood, taken before dendritic cell vaccination. All receptors come from a human donor with glioblastoma. The CDR3 runs from the conserved cysteine through the conserved F or W. Each record gives: clone size, V gene, J gene, D gene, CDR3 DNA, CDR3 protein. The D gene is left open where the match is weak. Rows give clone size only sometimes, using once, few, many, or a class for an expanded clone.

>once|TRBV5-6|TRBJ2-5|NA
TGTGCCAGCAGCTTGTCGGCGCGTCGTCGGGGGGAGACCCAGTACTTC
CASSLSARRRGETQYF
>NA|TRBV30|TRBJ2-7|TRBD1
TGTGCCTCCGACCCAGGGACAGGCGGGATCAGCTCCTACGAGCAGTACTTC
CASDPGTGGISSYEQYF
>NA|TRBV7-2|TRBJ2-7|TRBD1
TGTGCCAGCCGGGACAGGGGTTCCTACGAGCAGTACTTC
CASRDRGSYEQYF
>NA|TRBV14|TRBJ1-2|TRBD1
TGTGCCAGCAGCCCCCACCTACAGGGGGCCGGTGGCTACACCTTC
CASSPHLQGAGGYTF
>NA|TRBV6-5|TRBJ2-5|TRBD1
TGTGCCAGCAGTTATCAACAGGGGGCGGTAGAGACCCAGTACTTC
CASSYQQGAVETQYF
>NA|TRBV19|TRBJ2-6|NA
TGTGCCAGTAGTATACAAACCGGGACTCGGCTCTCTGGGGCCAACGTCCTGACTTTC
CASSIQTGTRLSGANVLTF
>NA|TRBV7-9|TRBJ1-6|NA
TGTGCCAGCAGCTTAGGTGGTCAGGGGCAGTCACCCCTCCACTTT
CASSLGGQGQSPLHF
>NA|TRBV19|TRBJ2-1|TRBD2
TGTGCCAGTAGTATCGGACTAGCGGGAGCCTCCTACAATGAGCAGTTCTTC
CASSIGLAGASYNEQFF
>NA|TRBV5-1|TRBJ2-1|TRBD2
TGCGCCAGCAGCTTGGAACTAGCGGGGGACAATGAGCAGTTCTTC
CASSLELAGDNEQFF
>NA|TRBV6-5|TRBJ2-2|NA
TGTGCCAGCAGTTATCTCGGGAGAGGGAACACCGGGGAGCTGTTTTTT
CASSYLGRGNTGELFF
>NA|TRBV5-1|TRBJ2-7|NA
TGCGCCAGCAGCGTAGACTCTGGCTACGAGCAGTACTTC
CASSVDSGYEQYF
>NA|TRBV5-4|TRBJ1-4|NA
TGTGCCAGCAGCTTGATGGGCAGGGGTAATGAAAAACTGTTTTTT
CASSLMGRGNEKLFF
>NA|TRBV6-6|TRBJ2-2|TRBD1
TGTGCCAGCAGTTACTTCTTCGGGGACAGGGTTGGGGAGCTGTTTTTT
CASSYFFGDRVGELFF
>NA|TRBV19|TRBJ1-3|TRBD1
TGTGCCACAAGACTCAGGGGGACAGGGGGCTCTGGAAACACCATATATTTT
CATRLRGTGGSGNTIYF
>NA|TRBV13|TRBJ2-3|NA
TGTGCCAGCAGCTTAGTGGACTTAACAGATACGCAGTATTTT
CASSLVDLTDTQYF
>few|TRBV10-3|TRBJ1-2|TRBD1
TGTGCCATCAGGGAAACGCAGGGGGCGGGTGGCTACACCTTC
CAIRETQGAGGYTF
>NA|TRBV6-6|TRBJ1-2|NA
TGTGCCAGCAGTTCCACTCCGACAGCTTTCTATGGCTACACCTTC
CASSSTPTAFYGYTF
>NA|TRBV15|TRBJ1-2|NA
TGTGCCACCAGGGAGGGTGGTGGCTACACCTTC
CATREGGGYTF
>once|TRBV29-1|TRBJ2-3|NA
TGCAGCGTTCGCGGACTCGTCACAGATACGCAGTATTTT
CSVRGLVTDTQYF
>once|TRBV25-1|TRBJ2-5|TRBD1
TGTGCCAGCGTATCCCACTGGGGGACAGGGCGAGAGACCCAGTACTTC
CASVSHWGTGRETQYF
>once|TRBV11-2|TRBJ2-1|TRBD2
TGTGCCAGCAGCTTAGAACCGGGAGGTGGGTTCTTC
CASSLEPGGGFF
>NA|TRBV5-1|TRBJ2-7|NA
TGCGCCAGCAGCTTGGAGCAGGGGAGAGAGCAGTACTTC
CASSLEQGREQYF
>NA|TRBV5-6|TRBJ1-1|NA
TGTGCCAGCAGCGACGATGCTGCGGGGAGGATCGCTGAAGCTTTCTTT
CASSDDAAGRIAEAFF
>NA|TRBV23-1|TRBJ1-5|TRBD1
TGCGCCAGCAGTCATTACGACAGGGAACCCAATCAGCCCCAGCATTTT
CASSHYDREPNQPQHF
>NA|TRBV30|TRBJ1-3|NA
TGTGCCTGGAGTAGCAGGGCATCTGGAAACACCATATATTTT
CAWSSRASGNTIYF